This T cell receptor (beta chain) was identified during a study of T cells in localized non-small cell lung cancer. The germline gives CDR1 MNHEY, CDR2 SVGAGI. There are 13 residues in the CDR3. Between the trimmed V and J ends, which lost 6 bases and 4 bases, there was a span of 12 bases. Assay used: immunoSEQ multiplex PCR; TCRdb lists only in-frame clones, some missing. The sample contains about 48,000 clones, approximately 75% of which appear only once. The origin of this receptor is a man aged 40-75 years with stage I squamous cell lung carcinoma. The J gene is TRBJ1-2, the V gene TRBV6-5, with D possibly being TRBD1 (5 bases). Sequencing used peripheral blood, obtained before any cancer treatment. CDR3 loop: CASSQGRIYGYTF. CDR3 nucleotide sequence: TGTGCCAGCAGCCAGGGACGCATCTATGGCTACACCTTC.